This TCR beta chain was identified in a study of blood T cell repertoires in COVID-19. Data came from immunoSEQ multiplex PCR; TCRdb stores just in-frame clones and leaves some out. Counted here are about 130,000 clones, approximately 90% occurring once; the ten biggest clones make up just over 2%. This clone was detected once. V lost 3 bases and J lost 5, with 12 bases in between. The germline V gene has CDR1 SGDLS and CDR2 YYNGEE. The CDR3 contains 13 residues. Sequenced material: peripheral blood. V gene TRBV9 combines with J gene TRBJ2-7; D might be TRBD2 (5 bases). The clonotype was recovered from a man over 45 with COVID-19, enrolled during active disease. CDR3 in amino acids: CASSGGDGDEQYF. Written as DNA, the CDR3 is TGTGCCAGCAGCGGCGGCGACGGGGACGAGCAGTACTTC.